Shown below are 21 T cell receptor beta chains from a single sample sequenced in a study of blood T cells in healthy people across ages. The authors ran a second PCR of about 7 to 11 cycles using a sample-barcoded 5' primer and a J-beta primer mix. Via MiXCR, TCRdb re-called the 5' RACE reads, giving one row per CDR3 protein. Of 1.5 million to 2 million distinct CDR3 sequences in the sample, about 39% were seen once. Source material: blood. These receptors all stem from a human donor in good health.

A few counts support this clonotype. The CDR3 coding sequence is TGTGCCAGCACCATGGGACTAGCTAAGGACGAGCAGTACTTC. As protein: CASTMGLAKDEQYF. The gene calls are TRBV9 and TRBJ2-5; 9 nucleotides align to TRBD2. The J call may be incorrect, as the DNA end agrees better with TRBJ2-7. This CDR3 region has 14 residues. CDR1 is SGDLS and CDR2 is YYNGEE in the germline V gene.

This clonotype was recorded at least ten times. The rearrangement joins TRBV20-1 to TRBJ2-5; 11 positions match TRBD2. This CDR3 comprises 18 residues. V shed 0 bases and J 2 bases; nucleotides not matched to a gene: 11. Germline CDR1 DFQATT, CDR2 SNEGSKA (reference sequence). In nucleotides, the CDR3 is TGCAGTGCTAGAGATCTCCTAGCGGGGGGCCTCTTTCAAGAGACCCAGTACTTC. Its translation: CSARDLLAGGLFQETQYF.

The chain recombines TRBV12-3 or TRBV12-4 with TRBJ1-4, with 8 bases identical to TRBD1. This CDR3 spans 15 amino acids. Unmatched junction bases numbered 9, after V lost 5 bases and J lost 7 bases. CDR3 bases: TGTGCCAGCAGTACCACAGGGGGAGGATTTGAAAAACTGTTTTTT. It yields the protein CASSTTGGGFEKLFF.

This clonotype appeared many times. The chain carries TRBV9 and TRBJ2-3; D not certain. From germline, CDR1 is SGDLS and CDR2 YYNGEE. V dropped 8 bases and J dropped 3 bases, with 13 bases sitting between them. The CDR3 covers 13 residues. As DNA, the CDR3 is TGTGCCAGTAGTCCCCTTGGAACAGATACGCAGTATTTT. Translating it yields CASSPLGTDTQYF.

The CDR3 coding sequence is TGTGCCAGCAGTTCGGCGGGACAGGGTATTAATGAGCAGTTCTTC. Translation gives CASSSAGQGINEQFF. The V call is TRBV7-2, the J call TRBJ2-1, with TRBD1 matching over 9 bases. The V segment lost 6 bases and the J segment 7 bases; nucleotides outside the gene matches: 10. This CDR3 contains 15 residues. The germline gives CDR1 SGHTA, CDR2 FQGNSA.

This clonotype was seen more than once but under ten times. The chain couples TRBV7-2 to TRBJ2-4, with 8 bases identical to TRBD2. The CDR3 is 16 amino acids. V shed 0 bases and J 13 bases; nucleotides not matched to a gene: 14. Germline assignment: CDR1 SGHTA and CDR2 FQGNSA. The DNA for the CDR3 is TGTGCCAGCAGCTTAGCAAGCGGGGGTAGCTCCTACGTGCAGTACTTC. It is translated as CASSLASGGSSYVQYF.

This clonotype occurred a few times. The DNA for the CDR3 is TGTGCCAGCAGCTTATCAGGACAGGGTGGACAGTACTTC. Amino acid sequence: CASSLSGQGGQYF. The V call is TRBV7-9, the J call TRBJ2-7, with 8 bases identical to TRBD1. This CDR3 contains 13 residues. Germline CDR1 is SEHNR and CDR2 is FQNEAQ (reference sequence). J lost 10 bases, V lost 2 bases, and 7 bases had no gene match. Filled out from reference TRBV7-9 and TRBJ2-7, the complete variable domain reads DTGVSQNPRHKITKRGQNVTFRCDPISEHNRLYWYRQTLGQGPEFLTYFQNEAQLEKSRLLSDRFSAERPKGSFSTLEIQRTEQGDSAMYLCASSLSGQGGQYFGPGTRLTVT.

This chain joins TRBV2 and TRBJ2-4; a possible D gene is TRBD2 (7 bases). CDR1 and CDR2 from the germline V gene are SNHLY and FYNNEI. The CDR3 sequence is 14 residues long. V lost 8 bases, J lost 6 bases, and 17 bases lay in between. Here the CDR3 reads CASEGGAGRNIQYF. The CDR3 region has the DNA TGTGCCAGCGAAGGGGGGGCGGGTAGAAACATTCAGTACTTC.

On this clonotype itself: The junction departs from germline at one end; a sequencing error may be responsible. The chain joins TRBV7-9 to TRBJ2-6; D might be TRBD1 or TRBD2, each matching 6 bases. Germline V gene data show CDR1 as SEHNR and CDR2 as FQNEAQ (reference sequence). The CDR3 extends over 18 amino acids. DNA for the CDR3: TGTGCCAGCAACTTAAAGGAGGAGGGGGGCTCTGGGGCCAACGTCCTGACTTTC. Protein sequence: CASNLKEEGGSGANVLTF.

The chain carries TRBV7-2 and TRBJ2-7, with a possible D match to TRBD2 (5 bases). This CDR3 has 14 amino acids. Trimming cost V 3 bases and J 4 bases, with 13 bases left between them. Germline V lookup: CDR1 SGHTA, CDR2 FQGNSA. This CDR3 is CASSFRRVAYEQYF. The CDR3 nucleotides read TGTGCCAGCAGCTTTCGGCGGGTGGCTTACGAGCAGTACTTC.

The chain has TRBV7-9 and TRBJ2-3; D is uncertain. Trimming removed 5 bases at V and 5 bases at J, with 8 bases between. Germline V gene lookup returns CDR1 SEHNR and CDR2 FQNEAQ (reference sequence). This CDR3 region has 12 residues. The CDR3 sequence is CASSPQQDTQYF. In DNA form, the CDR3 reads TGTGCCAGCAGCCCACAACAAGATACGCAGTATTTT.

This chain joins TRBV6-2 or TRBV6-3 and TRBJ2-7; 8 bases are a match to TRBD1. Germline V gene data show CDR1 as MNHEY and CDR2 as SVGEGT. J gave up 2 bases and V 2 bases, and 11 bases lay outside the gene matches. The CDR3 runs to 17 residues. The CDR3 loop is CASSYGPVRTGTYEQYF. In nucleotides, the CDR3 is TGTGCCAGCAGTTACGGACCCGTGCGGACAGGGACCTACGAGCAGTACTTC.

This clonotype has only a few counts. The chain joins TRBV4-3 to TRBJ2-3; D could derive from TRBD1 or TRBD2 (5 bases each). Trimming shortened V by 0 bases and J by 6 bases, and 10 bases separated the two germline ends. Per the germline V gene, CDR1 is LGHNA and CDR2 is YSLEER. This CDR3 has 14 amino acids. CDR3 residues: CASSQEGRQDTQYF. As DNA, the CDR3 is TGCGCCAGCAGCCAAGAGGGACGACAGGATACGCAGTATTTT.

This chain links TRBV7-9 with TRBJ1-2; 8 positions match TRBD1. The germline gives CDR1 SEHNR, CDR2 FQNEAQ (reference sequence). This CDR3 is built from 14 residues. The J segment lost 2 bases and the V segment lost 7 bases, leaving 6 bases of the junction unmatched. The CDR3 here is CASIRQGANYGYTF. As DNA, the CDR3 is TGTGCCAGCATCCGTCAGGGGGCGAACTATGGCTACACCTTC. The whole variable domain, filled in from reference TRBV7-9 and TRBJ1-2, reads DTGVSQNPRHKITKRGQNVTFRCDPISEHNRLYWYRQTLGQGPEFLTYFQNEAQLEKSRLLSDRFSAERPKGSFSTLEIQRTEQGDSAMYLCASIRQGANYGYTFGSGTRLTVV.

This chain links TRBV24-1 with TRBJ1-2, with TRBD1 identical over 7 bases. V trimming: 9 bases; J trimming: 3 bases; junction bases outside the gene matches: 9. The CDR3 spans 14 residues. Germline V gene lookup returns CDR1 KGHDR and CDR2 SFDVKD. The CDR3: CATQSTGEDYGYTF. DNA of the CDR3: TGTGCCACCCAGTCCACAGGGGAAGACTATGGCTACACCTTC.

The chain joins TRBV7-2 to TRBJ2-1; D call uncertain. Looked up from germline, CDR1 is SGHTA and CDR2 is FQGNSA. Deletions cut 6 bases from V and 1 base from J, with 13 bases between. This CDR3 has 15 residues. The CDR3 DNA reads TGTGCCAGCAGTCCTATGTTTAGTTCCTACAATGAGCAGTTCTTC. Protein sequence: CASSPMFSSYNEQFF.

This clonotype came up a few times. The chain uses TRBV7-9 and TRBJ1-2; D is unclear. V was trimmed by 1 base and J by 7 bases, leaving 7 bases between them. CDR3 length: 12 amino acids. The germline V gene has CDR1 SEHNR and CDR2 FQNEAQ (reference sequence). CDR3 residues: CASSLENSGYTF. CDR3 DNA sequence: TGTGCCAGCAGCTTAGAGAACAGTGGCTACACCTTC. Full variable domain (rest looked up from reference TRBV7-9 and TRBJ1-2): DTGVSQNPRHKITKRGQNVTFRCDPISEHNRLYWYRQTLGQGPEFLTYFQNEAQLEKSRLLSDRFSAERPKGSFSTLEIQRTEQGDSAMYLCASSLENSGYTFGSGTRLTVV.

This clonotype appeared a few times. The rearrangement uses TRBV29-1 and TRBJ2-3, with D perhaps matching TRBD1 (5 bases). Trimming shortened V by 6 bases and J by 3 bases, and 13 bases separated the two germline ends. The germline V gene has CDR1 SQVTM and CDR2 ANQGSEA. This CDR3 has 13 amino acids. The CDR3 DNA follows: TGCAGCGTGGCCAGGGTAGTAACAGATACGCAGTATTTT. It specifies CSVARVVTDTQYF.

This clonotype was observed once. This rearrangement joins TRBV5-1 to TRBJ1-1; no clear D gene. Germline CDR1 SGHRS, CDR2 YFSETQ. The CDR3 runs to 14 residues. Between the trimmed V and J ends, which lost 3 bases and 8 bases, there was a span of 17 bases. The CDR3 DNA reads TGCGCCAGCAGCTCCGGCGAGAGGGAGGAGGAAGCTTTCTTT. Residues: CASSSGEREEEAFF.

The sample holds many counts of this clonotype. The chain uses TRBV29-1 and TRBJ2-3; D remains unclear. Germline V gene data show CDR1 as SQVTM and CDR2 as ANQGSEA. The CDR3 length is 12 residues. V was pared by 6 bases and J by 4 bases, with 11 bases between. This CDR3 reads CSVRKPPDTQYF. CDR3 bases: TGCAGCGTCCGAAAACCACCAGATACGCAGTATTTT.

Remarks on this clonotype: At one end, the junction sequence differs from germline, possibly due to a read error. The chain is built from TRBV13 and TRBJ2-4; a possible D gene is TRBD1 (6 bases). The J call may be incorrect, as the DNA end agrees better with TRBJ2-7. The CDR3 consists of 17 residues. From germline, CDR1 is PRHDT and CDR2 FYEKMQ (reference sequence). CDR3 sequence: CASSLGAGDSLGYEQYF. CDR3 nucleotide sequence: TGCGCCAGCAGCTTGGGGGCAGGAGACTCCCTTGGATACGAGCAGTACTTC.